A single sample is the source of the 30 T cell receptor beta chains below, sequenced in a study of blood T cell repertoires in COVID-19. Libraries were prepared by immunoSEQ multiplex PCR; TCRdb keeps only in-frame clonotypes and omits some of them. The sample includes approximately 260,000 clones, roughly 80% of them seen just once. Sequencing was carried out using peripheral blood. These receptors came from a woman at least 80 years old with acute or convalescent COVID-19.

This rearrangement joins TRBV5-1 to TRBJ2-3, with 16 positions matching TRBD2. Germline V CDR1 and CDR2: SGHRS, YFSETQ. Trimming at V came to 3 bases and at J to 1 base, leaving 5 bases not matched to a gene. The CDR3 extends over 18 amino acids. CDR3 sequence reads: CASSWGLAGGPGTDTQYF. CDR3 coding DNA: TGCGCCAGCAGCTGGGGACTAGCGGGGGGGCCGGGCACAGATACGCAGTATTTT.

The rearrangement joins TRBV5-4 to TRBJ1-1; no clear D. CDR3 length equals 15 residues. Germline CDR1 is SGHNT and CDR2 is YYREEE (reference sequence). V lost 4 bases, J lost 1 base, and 14 bases lay in between. CDR3 nucleotides: TGTGCCAGCAGCCCCGCGAGAGGGAAGAACACTGAAGCTTTCTTT. As protein: CASSPARGKNTEAFF.

V usage is TRBV2 and J usage is TRBJ1-6; TRBD1 matches at 10 bases. Germline V gene data show CDR1 as SNHLY and CDR2 as FYNNEI. This CDR3 contains 16 residues. V dropped 6 bases and J dropped 3; count of bases not matched to a gene: 5. CDR3 amino acids: CASRMTGGFYNSPLHF. CDR3 nucleotide sequence: TGTGCCAGCAGGATGACAGGGGGCTTCTATAATTCACCCCTCCACTTT.

V and J are TRBV7-6 and TRBJ1-6; 7 bases are shared with TRBD1. Germline CDR1 SGHVS, CDR2 FNYEAQ. The CDR3 extends over 15 amino acids. The V gene end was trimmed by 1 base and the J gene end by 10 bases; junction bases not matched to a gene: 7. In nucleotides, the CDR3 is TGTGCCAGCAGCTTAGTGGGCAGGGGGGAATCACCCCTCCACTTT. Its translation: CASSLVGRGESPLHF.

This chain uses TRBV9 with TRBJ1-1; D is unclear. Trimming took off 2 bases at V and 4 bases at J, with 15 bases between the two ends. The germline V gene has CDR1 SGDLS and CDR2 YYNGEE. The CDR3 covers 15 residues. The CDR3 DNA sequence: TGTGCCAGCAGCGTCGGCCCCCAGAGCGGCACTGAAGCTTTCTTT. This gives the protein CASSVGPQSGTEAFF.

This chain joins TRBV11-2 and TRBJ1-2; D is unclear. Trimming removed 5 bases from V and 6 bases from J, with 13 bases in between. CDR1 and CDR2 (germline): SGHAT, FQNNGV. The CDR3 sequence is 13 residues long. CDR3: CASSPQGRDGYTF. In DNA form, the CDR3 reads TGTGCCAGCAGCCCACAAGGGAGGGATGGCTACACCTTC.

The table lists this clone with a count of one. The V and J genes are TRBV19 and TRBJ2-3, with D maybe TRBD2 (6 bases). V lost 5 bases and J lost 4, with 13 bases in between. Germline lookup yields CDR1 LNHDA and CDR2 SQIVND (reference sequence). The CDR3 sequence is 14 residues long. This CDR3 is CASSPGVEADTQYF. In DNA, the CDR3 is TGTGCCAGTAGTCCGGGGGTTGAAGCAGATACGCAGTATTTT.

The chain couples TRBV3-1 (or the pseudogene TRBV3-2) to TRBJ1-3; D is possibly TRBD1 (6 bases). Between the trimmed V and J ends, which lost 2 bases and 3 bases, there was a span of 14 bases. This CDR3 comprises 16 residues. Germline V lookup: CDR1 LGHDT, CDR2 YNNKEL (reference sequence). The CDR3: CASSQTGIGDGNTIYF. CDR3 DNA sequence: TGTGCCAGCAGCCAAACAGGGATAGGAGATGGAAACACCATATATTTT.

This clone is a singleton in its sample. The chain links TRBV3-1 (or the pseudogene TRBV3-2) to TRBJ1-1; TRBD1 aligns across 8 bases. CDR1 LGHDT and CDR2 YNNKEL come from the germline V gene (reference sequence). The J segment lost 1 base and the V segment lost 4 bases, leaving 5 bases of the junction unmatched. The CDR3 length is 15 residues. Here the CDR3 reads CASSPSDRANTEAFF. The CDR3, as DNA: TGTGCCAGCAGCCCCTCGGACAGGGCGAACACTGAAGCTTTCTTT.

This chain joins TRBV28 and TRBJ1-1; the match to TRBD1 covers 7 bases. Germline V gives CDR1 MDHEN, CDR2 SYDVKM. This CDR3 has 15 amino acids. The V segment lost 3 bases and the J segment 1 base; nucleotides outside the gene matches: 5. In DNA form, the CDR3 reads TGTGCCAGCAGTTTCGTAGGGACAGCGAACACTGAAGCTTTCTTT. It yields the protein CASSFVGTANTEAFF.

DNA for the CDR3: TGTGCCAGTAGTATGGTAGGCTACAGGGGTGTTGAGACAGATACGCAGTATTTT. Translating it yields CASSMVGYRGVETDTQYF. The V gene is TRBV19, the J gene TRBJ2-3, with 7 positions matching TRBD1. The CDR3 has 18 residues. With V trimmed by 3 bases and J by 3 bases, 15 bases remained unmatched. Germline loops: CDR1 LNHDA, CDR2 SQIVND (reference sequence).

V gene TRBV29-1 combines with J gene TRBJ1-1; 7 bases line up with TRBD1. Looked up from germline, CDR1 is SQVTM and CDR2 is ANQGSEA. This CDR3 spans 13 amino acids. V lost 2 bases, J lost 4 bases, and 4 bases stayed unmatched. In nucleotides, the CDR3 is TGCAGCGTTGAACGGGACAGCTTCACTGAAGCTTTCTTT. It yields the protein CSVERDSFTEAFF.

J is TRBJ1-1 and V is TRBV6-5, with TRBD1 matching 10 bases. Germline lookup yields CDR1 MNHEY and CDR2 SVGAGI. Losses at the gene ends were 6 bases for V and 12 bases for J; bases not matched to a gene: 13. This CDR3 has 14 residues. The CDR3 reads CASSQRTGGFDSFF. The CDR3 DNA sequence: TGTGCCAGCAGCCAAAGGACAGGGGGGTTTGATTCTTTCTTT.

The chain employs TRBV3-1 (or the pseudogene TRBV3-2) and TRBJ2-7, with 7 bases fitting TRBD1. V was pared by 1 base and J by 10 bases, with 13 bases of the junction left unmatched. Germline lookup yields CDR1 LGHDT and CDR2 YNNKEL (reference sequence). This CDR3 comprises 15 residues. The DNA for the CDR3 is TGTGCCAGCAGCCAAGTTCACAGGGGCCAGGCATCACAGTACTTC. This encodes CASSQVHRGQASQYF.

The chain recombines TRBV7-8 with TRBJ2-3, with D tentatively TRBD2 (6 bases). Trimming pared 5 bases from V and 1 base from J, leaving 13 bases between. Germline V gene data show CDR1 as SGHVS and CDR2 as FQNEAQ. The CDR3 runs 15 residues. CDR3 in amino acids: CASSVTGTRTDTQYF. The CDR3, as DNA: TGTGCCAGCAGCGTGACTGGGACTCGCACAGATACGCAGTATTTT.

V is TRBV5-6 and J is TRBJ2-1, with a weak D call TRBD1 (6 bases). CDR3 length: 15 amino acids. Trimming removed 5 bases at V and 6 bases at J, with 18 bases between. Looked up from germline, CDR1 is SGHDT and CDR2 is YYEEEE. The CDR3 region has the DNA TGTGCCAGCAGTCTACCGGAACAGGGAAGCAATGAGCAGTTCTTC. Amino acid sequence: CASSLPEQGSNEQFF.

This chain links TRBV19 with TRBJ1-1; TRBD1 agrees at 9 bases. The V gene end was trimmed by 10 bases and the J gene end by 5 bases; junction bases not matched to a gene: 8. The CDR3 extends over 13 amino acids. Germline CDR1 LNHDA, CDR2 SQIVND (reference sequence). The CDR3 DNA follows: TGTGCCACCACACAGGGGGCTACGACTGAAGCTTTCTTT. Encoded protein: CATTQGATTEAFF.

J is TRBJ2-5 and V is TRBV27; the match to TRBD2 covers 8 bases. Germline lookup yields CDR1 MNHEY and CDR2 SMNVEV (reference sequence). The CDR3 runs 15 residues. Trimming removed 5 bases from V and 5 bases from J; junction bases left unmatched: 10. The CDR3 DNA follows: TGTGCCAGCAGTCCCAGGACTTTAGCGGGGGAGACCCAGTACTTC. Translation gives CASSPRTLAGETQYF.

The rearrangement joins TRBV2 to TRBJ2-5; 9 bases are shared with TRBD2. The germline gives CDR1 SNHLY, CDR2 FYNNEI. This CDR3 has 14 residues. J lost 0 bases, V lost 9 bases, and 5 bases had no gene match. The CDR3: CARGTSNNQETQYF. The DNA of the CDR3 is TGTGCCAGAGGGACTAGCAATAACCAAGAGACCCAGTACTTC.

This clone was recorded only once. The J gene is TRBJ1-4, the V gene TRBV18, with D tentatively TRBD1 (5 bases). The germline V gene has CDR1 KGHSH and CDR2 LQKENI. Trimming removed 4 bases from V and 0 bases from J, with 9 bases in between. The CDR3 covers 15 residues. In DNA form, the CDR3 reads TGTGCCAGCTCACGCGACAGAGCAACTAATGAAAAACTGTTTTTT. Residues: CASSRDRATNEKLFF.

The chain couples TRBV7-2 to TRBJ1-2; TRBD1 matches 7 bases. Germline-derived CDR1 and CDR2 are SGHTA and FQGNSA. V was pared by 8 bases and J by 8 bases, with 11 bases of the junction left unmatched. The CDR3 is made up of 13 amino acids. In DNA form, the CDR3 reads TGTGCCAGCCGAGGGACAGCAAGACGAGGCTACACCTTC. Its translation: CASRGTARRGYTF.

This clone appeared a few times. The chain carries TRBV5-8 and TRBJ2-7, with D possibly being TRBD1 (5 bases). V dropped 1 base and J dropped 6 bases, with 14 bases sitting between them. The CDR3 is 14 amino acids. Germline V CDR1 and CDR2: SGHTS, YDEGEE. The CDR3 loop reads CASSLRSGSGEQYF. The DNA for the CDR3 is TGTGCCAGCAGCTTGAGGTCAGGGTCGGGCGAGCAGTACTTC.

V usage is TRBV7-9 and J usage is TRBJ1-1; 8 nucleotides line up with TRBD1. The ends lost 5 bases at V and 11 bases at J; junction bases unmatched: 13. The CDR3 runs to 14 residues. Per the germline V gene, CDR1 is SEHNR and CDR2 is FQNEAQ (reference sequence). The CDR3 reads CASSPDPGGLGAFF. CDR3 nucleotides: TGTGCCAGCAGCCCCGACCCAGGGGGCCTGGGGGCTTTCTTT.

The chain has TRBV15 and TRBJ2-7; D may be TRBD2 (6 bases). Per the germline V gene, CDR1 is LNHNV and CDR2 is YYDKDF (reference sequence). This CDR3 region has 13 residues. The V end lost 0 bases, the J end lost 5 bases, and 8 bases lay between the germline ends. The CDR3 protein is CATSRDTGDEQYF. CDR3 in DNA: TGTGCCACCAGCAGAGATACGGGGGACGAGCAGTACTTC.

The chain combines TRBV24-1 with TRBJ1-2; maybe TRBD1 (5 bases). This CDR3 has 13 amino acids. Per the germline V gene, CDR1 is KGHDR and CDR2 is SFDVKD. The ends were cut back, 7 bases at V and 5 bases at J, with 13 bases in the middle. The DNA for the CDR3 is TGTGCCACCAGCTCCTCGGGGGGATATGGCTACACCTTC. Amino acid sequence: CATSSSGGYGYTF.

V is TRBV5-4 and J is TRBJ2-1, with 10 bases aligning to TRBD1. The CDR3 length is 16 residues. The ends lost 4 bases at V and 4 bases at J; junction bases unmatched: 8. CDR1 is SGHNT and CDR2 is YYREEE in the germline V gene (reference sequence). CDR3 in amino acids: CASSPNPGQGYNEQFF. In DNA form, the CDR3 reads TGTGCCAGCAGCCCTAACCCGGGACAGGGGTACAATGAGCAGTTCTTC.

This clone was detected a few times. The J gene is TRBJ2-7, the V gene TRBV5-1; perhaps TRBD1 as D (5 bases). The V and J ends lost 5 bases and 6 bases respectively, with 9 bases between them. The germline V gene has CDR1 SGHRS and CDR2 YFSETQ. CDR3 length equals 11 residues. CDR3 in DNA: TGCGCCAGCAGGGGGCCGAGCGAGCAGTACTTC. The encoded protein is CASRGPSEQYF.

The V and J genes are TRBV7-8 and TRBJ2-3; 14 bases are a match to TRBD2. From germline, CDR1 is SGHVS and CDR2 FQNEAQ. V gave up 3 bases and J gave up 5 bases; unmatched junction bases: 4. CDR3 length: 16 residues. The CDR3 coding sequence is TGTGCCAGCAGCTTTCGACTAGCGGGGGGGATAGATACGCAGTATTTT. Amino acids: CASSFRLAGGIDTQYF.

This sequence joins TRBV6-5 and TRBJ1-2; a possible D gene is TRBD1 (6 bases). The V end was cut by 9 bases, the J end by 6 bases, with 23 bases between. This CDR3 is 15 amino acids long. The germline gives CDR1 MNHEY, CDR2 SVGAGI. The CDR3 DNA reads as TGTGCCAGTTGCTCCCAGGGGCTAGGTCGACATGGCTACACCTTC. Residues: CASCSQGLGRHGYTF.

V and J are TRBV11-3 and TRBJ2-1, with 11 bases aligning to TRBD1. J lost 6 bases, V lost 3 bases, and 4 bases had no gene match. Germline V gene sequence: CDR1 SGHNT, CDR2 YENEEA. The CDR3 extends over 15 amino acids. CDR3 loop: CASSFGGTGGNEQFF. The CDR3 DNA sequence: TGTGCCAGCAGCTTTGGAGGGACAGGGGGCAATGAGCAGTTCTTC.